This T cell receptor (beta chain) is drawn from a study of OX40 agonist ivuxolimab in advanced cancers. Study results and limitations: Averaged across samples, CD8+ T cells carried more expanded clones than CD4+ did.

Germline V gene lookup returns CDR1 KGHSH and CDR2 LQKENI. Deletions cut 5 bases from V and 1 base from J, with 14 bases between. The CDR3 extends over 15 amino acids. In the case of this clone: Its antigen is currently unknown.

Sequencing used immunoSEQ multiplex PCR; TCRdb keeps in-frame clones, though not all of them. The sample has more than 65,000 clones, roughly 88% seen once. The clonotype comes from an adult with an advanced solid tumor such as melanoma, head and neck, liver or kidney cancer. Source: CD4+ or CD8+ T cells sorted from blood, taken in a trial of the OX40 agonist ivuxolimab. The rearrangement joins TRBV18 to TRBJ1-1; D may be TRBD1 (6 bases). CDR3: CASSDQSGENTEAFF. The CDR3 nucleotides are TGTGCCAGCTCAGACCAATCAGGGGAGAACACTGAAGCTTTCTTT.